Shown below are 21 T cell receptor beta chains from a single sample sequenced in a study of blood T cells in healthy people across ages (dated by TCRdb to the mid-2010s). The method was 5' RACE. A second PCR of roughly 7 to 11 cycles was performed with a sample-barcoded 5' primer and a J-beta primer mix. TCRdb reprocessing: public reads trimmed at Q25 with fastp, clones called with MiXCR, in-frame beta chains kept. Identical CDR3 proteins give one entry, which carries the most common genes and DNA. The sample table contains around 1,800,000 distinct CDR3 sequences; only one count was recorded for approximately 40% of them. More than 20% of the sample comes from the top ten. The specimen was blood. The origin of the receptors is a human donor in good health.

This chain joins TRBV7-9 and TRBJ2-3; 11 nucleotides align to TRBD2. Germline trimming cut 4 bases from V and 4 bases from J; bases unmatched to any gene: 7. In germline, CDR1 is SEHNR, CDR2 FQNEAQ (reference sequence). The CDR3 has 16 residues. CDR3 protein: CASSSGLAAEADTQYF. In DNA, the CDR3 is TGTGCCAGCAGCTCGGGACTAGCGGCGGAGGCAGATACGCAGTATTTT.

The genes are TRBV7-8 and TRBJ2-1; 7 bases agree with TRBD2. V trimming: 5 bases; J trimming: 7 bases; junction bases outside the gene matches: 8. The CDR3 totals 14 residues. Germline V gene sequence: CDR1 SGHVS, CDR2 FQNEAQ. The CDR3 here is CASSPPGLPNEQFF. The CDR3 nucleotides are TGTGCCAGCAGCCCGCCGGGACTACCTAATGAGCAGTTCTTC. The variable domain in full, with the rest retrieved from reference TRBV7-8 and TRBJ2-1, is GAGVSQSPRYKVAKRGQDVALRCDPISGHVSLFWYQQALGQGPEFLTYFQNEAQLDKSGLPSDRFFAERPEGSVSTLKIQRTQQEDSAVYLCASSPPGLPNEQFFGPGTRLTVL.

This clonotype has a handful of counts. The gene calls are TRBV20-1 and TRBJ2-3, with D uncertain. Germline CDR1 reads DFQATT; CDR2 reads SNEGSKA (reference sequence). This CDR3 is 14 amino acids long. The germline V and J ends were trimmed by 6 bases and 3 bases, with 16 bases remaining between them. The CDR3 region is CSAYRWGLTDTQYF. The DNA of the CDR3 is TGCAGTGCCTACAGATGGGGTCTGACAGATACGCAGTATTTT.

The chain uses TRBV14 and TRBJ2-1; maybe TRBD2 (5 bases). Trimming cost V 3 bases and J 0 bases, with 12 bases left between them. The CDR3 totals 16 residues. Germline V gene lookup returns CDR1 SGHDN and CDR2 FVKESK. CDR3 nucleotide sequence: TGTGCCAGCAGCCAGAGACTAAACCCCTCCTACAATGAGCAGTTCTTC. Translation gives CASSQRLNPSYNEQFF. Together with reference TRBV14 and TRBJ2-1, the CDR3 gives the full variable domain: EAGVTQFPSHSVIEKGQTVTLRCDPISGHDNLYWYRRVMGKEIKFLLHFVKESKQDESGMPNNRFLAERTGGTYSTLKVQPAELEDSGVYFCASSQRLNPSYNEQFFGPGTRLTVL.

Ten or more counts support this clonotype. The CDR3 loop reads CASSLTSGHTDTQYF. Here the CDR3 DNA reads TGTGCCAGCAGCCTAACTAGCGGCCACACAGATACGCAGTATTTT. J is TRBJ2-3 and V is TRBV7-2, with TRBD2 matching over 8 bases. CDR1 SGHTA and CDR2 FQGNSA come from the germline V gene. There are 15 residues in the CDR3. V trimming: 5 bases; J trimming: 2 bases; junction bases outside the gene matches: 6. Using reference TRBV7-2 and TRBJ2-3 for the parts outside the CDR3, the full variable domain is GAGVSQSPSNKVTEKGKDVELRCDPISGHTALYWYRQSLGQGLEFLIYFQGNSAPDKSGLPSDRFSAERTGGSVSTLTIQRTQQEDSAVYLCASSLTSGHTDTQYFGPGTRLTVL.

Only one count was recorded for this clonotype. V is TRBV5-1 and J is TRBJ2-2, with a tentative D call TRBD1 (6 bases). Per the germline V gene, CDR1 is SGHRS and CDR2 is YFSETQ. The CDR3 contains 16 residues. V was pared by 2 bases and J by 0 bases, with 11 bases between. CDR3 region: CASSFSGTTNTGELFF. The CDR3 DNA is TGCGCCAGCAGCTTTTCCGGGACAACGAACACCGGGGAGCTGTTTTTT.

V is TRBV6-6 and J is TRBJ1-4, with unresolved D. The CDR3 spans 16 residues. Germline V gene data show CDR1 as MNHNY and CDR2 as SVGAGI (reference sequence). V lost 0 bases and J lost 7, with 15 bases in between. CDR3 amino acids: CASSYSLPTEGEKLFF. Written as DNA, the CDR3 is TGTGCCAGCAGTTACTCCCTTCCCACCGAGGGTGAAAAACTGTTTTTT.

This clonotype was detected ten times or more. The V gene is TRBV11-3, the J gene TRBJ2-3; possibly TRBD2 for D (5 bases). The CDR3 consists of 13 residues. CDR1 and CDR2 from the germline V gene are SGHNT and YENEEA. Trimming removed 8 bases at V and 6 bases at J, with 15 bases between. CDR3: CASGGPRTDTQYF. CDR3 sequence (DNA): TGTGCCAGCGGCGGACCCCGGACTGATACGCAGTATTTT. The variable domain in full, completed from reference TRBV11-3 and TRBJ2-3, reads EAGVVQSPRYKIIEKKQPVAFWCNPISGHNTLYWYLQNLGQGPELLIRYENEEAVDDSQLPKDRFSAERLKGVDSTLKIQPAELGDSAVYLCASGGPRTDTQYFGPGTRLTVL.

Only one count was recorded for this clonotype. The CDR3 DNA reads as TGCAGTGCGGGTGCGGTTCCGTCCGAGCAGTACTTC. It encodes CSAGAVPSEQYF. The chain has TRBV20-1 and TRBJ2-4; D remains ambiguous. The J call is doubtful: the DNA matches TRBJ2-7 better. This CDR3 is built from 12 residues. Germline assignment: CDR1 DFQATT and CDR2 SNEGSKA (reference sequence).

The chain couples TRBV7-9 to TRBJ1-6; a weak D match, TRBD1 (5 bases). V lost 7 bases to trimming and J lost 8 bases, with 21 bases between them. The CDR3 has 16 residues. CDR1 is SEHNR and CDR2 is FQNEAQ in the germline V gene (reference sequence). CDR3 sequence (DNA): TGTGCCAGCACCAATCCGGCGGTAGGGGATCATTCACCCCTCCACTTT. The encoded protein is CASTNPAVGDHSPLHF.

V and J are TRBV6-2 or TRBV6-3 and TRBJ2-7; D assignment may be TRBD1 or TRBD2 (7 bases each). Germline-derived CDR1 and CDR2 are MNHEY and SVGEGT. The V gene lost 0 bases and the J gene lost 2 bases, with 14 bases spanning the gap. This CDR3 spans 16 amino acids. CDR3 in amino acids: CASSYSSRGGTYEQYF. CDR3 bases: TGTGCCAGCAGTTACTCGTCCAGGGGGGGGACCTACGAGCAGTACTTC.

This clonotype was recorded a few times. This chain uses TRBV4-1 with TRBJ2-1; D gene unclear. The V gene lost 1 base and the J gene lost 10 bases, with 8 bases spanning the gap. Germline-derived CDR1 and CDR2 are MGHRA and YSYEKL. This CDR3 region has 12 residues. CDR3 nucleotide sequence: TGCGCCAGCAGCCAAGTGGGGTTCGAGCAGTTCTTC. Its translation: CASSQVGFEQFF.

The rearrangement joins TRBV6-4 to TRBJ2-2; 9 nucleotides align to TRBD2. Germline V gene sequence: CDR1 MRHNA, CDR2 SNTAGT. The CDR3 is 16 amino acids. V shed 5 bases and J 5 bases; nucleotides not matched to a gene: 9. The CDR3 sequence: CASSSSSGAHTGELFF. The CDR3 DNA reads TGTGCCAGCAGTAGCTCTAGCGGGGCCCATACCGGGGAGCTGTTTTTT.

Regarding this clonotype: At one end the junction does not follow the germline gene, possibly because of a read error. The chain recombines TRBV4-3 with TRBJ2-4; 9 bases agree with TRBD1. TRBJ2-7 explains the end of the DNA better; the J call may be wrong. Germline lookup yields CDR1 LGHNA and CDR2 YSLEER. The CDR3 loop spans 17 amino acids. Here the CDR3 DNA reads TGCGTCAGCAGCCCCGACTGGGGGACAGGGTCTTTCTACGAGCAGTACTTC. Its protein is CVSSPDWGTGSFYEQYF.

The chain carries TRBV20-1 and TRBJ2-3, with TRBD2 identical over 7 bases. Trimming removed 6 bases from V and 7 bases from J; junction bases left unmatched: 10. Per the germline V gene, CDR1 is DFQATT and CDR2 is SNEGSKA (reference sequence). The CDR3 loop spans 13 amino acids. The CDR3 sequence: CSAQTSYGNTQYF. CDR3 coding DNA: TGCAGTGCCCAGACTAGCTATGGCAATACGCAGTATTTT.

This clonotype has only a few counts. The V call is TRBV15, the J call TRBJ2-3, with D hard to call. This CDR3 has 16 amino acids. Germline-derived CDR1 and CDR2 are LNHNV and YYDKDF (reference sequence). The V gene lost 3 bases and the J gene lost 1 base, with 14 bases spanning the gap. Written as DNA, the CDR3 is TGTGCCACCAGCAGCCTAGTAGTAGGAGGCACAGATACGCAGTATTTT. Amino acid sequence: CATSSLVVGGTDTQYF.

In this sample, this clonotype turned up a few times. The chain combines TRBV6-5 with TRBJ1-1; perhaps TRBD1 as D (5 bases). Germline V gene lookup returns CDR1 MNHEY and CDR2 SVGAGI. Between the trimmed V and J ends, which lost 6 bases and 7 bases, there was a span of 18 bases. The CDR3 is made up of 14 amino acids. CDR3 DNA: TGTGCCAGCAGCCCCGGGGGAACGGGGTTTGAAGCTTTCTTT. Translating gives CASSPGGTGFEAFF.

The V and J genes are TRBV29-1 and TRBJ1-1; 7 bases match TRBD1. Germline CDR1 reads SQVTM; CDR2 reads ANQGSEA. V gave up 5 bases and J gave up 0 bases; unmatched junction bases: 6. The CDR3 spans 14 residues. CDR3 sequence (DNA): TGCAGCGTTTCACCGACAGGGATGAACACTGAAGCTTTCTTT. It is translated as CSVSPTGMNTEAFF. The whole variable domain, remainder taken from reference TRBV29-1 and TRBJ1-1, is SAVISQKPSRDICQRGTSLTIQCQVDSQVTMMFWYRQQPGQSLTLIATANQGSEATYESGFVIDKFPISRPNLTFSTLTVSNMSPEDSSIYLCSVSPTGMNTEAFFGQGTRLTVV.

This clonotype was recorded a few times. The J gene is TRBJ2-5, the V gene TRBV28, with a tentative D call TRBD1 (5 bases). The V end lost 7 bases, the J end lost 5 bases, and 17 bases lay between the germline ends. From germline, CDR1 is MDHEN and CDR2 SYDVKM. This CDR3 contains 14 residues. The CDR3 nucleotides read TGTGCCAGCAACGTACAGGCTACTACGGAGACCCAGTACTTC. Protein sequence: CASNVQATTETQYF.

The chain joins TRBV24-1 to TRBJ2-7, with D tentatively TRBD2 (5 bases). Trimming cost V 4 bases and J 7 bases, with 13 bases left between them. Germline-derived CDR1 and CDR2 are KGHDR and SFDVKD. The CDR3 extends over 13 amino acids. The CDR3 DNA follows: TGTGCCACCAGTGAGGAGGCCTTCTTAGAGCAGTACTTC. Translation gives CATSEEAFLEQYF.

This chain joins TRBV7-2 and TRBJ2-7; either TRBD1 or TRBD2 may supply D (6 bases each). V lost 4 bases to trimming and J lost 5 bases, with 15 bases between them. The CDR3 spans 14 residues. Germline lookup yields CDR1 SGHTA and CDR2 FQGNSA. The CDR3 loop is CASSSEGDLDEQYF. In nucleotides, the CDR3 is TGTGCCAGCAGCTCGGAGGGGGATTTGGACGAGCAGTACTTC.